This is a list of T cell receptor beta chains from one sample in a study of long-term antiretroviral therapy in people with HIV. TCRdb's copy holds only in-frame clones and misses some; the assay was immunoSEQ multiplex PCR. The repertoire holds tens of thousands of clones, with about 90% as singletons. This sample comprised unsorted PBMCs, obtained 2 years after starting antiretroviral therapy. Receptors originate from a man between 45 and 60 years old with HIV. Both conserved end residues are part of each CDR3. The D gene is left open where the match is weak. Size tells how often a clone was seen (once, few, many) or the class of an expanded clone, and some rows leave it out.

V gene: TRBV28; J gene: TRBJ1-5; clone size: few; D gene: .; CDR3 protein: CASSPVRGLQPQHF; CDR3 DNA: TGTGCCAGCAGCCCCGTCCGGGGGCTGCAGCCCCAGCATTTT
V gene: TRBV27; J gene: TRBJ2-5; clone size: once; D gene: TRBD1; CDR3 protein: CASSDREETQYF; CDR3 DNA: TGTGCCAGCAGTGACAGGGAAGAGACCCAGTACTTC
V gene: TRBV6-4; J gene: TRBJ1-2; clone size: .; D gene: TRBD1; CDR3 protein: CASSPNRGNYGYTF; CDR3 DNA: TGTGCCAGCAGCCCTAACAGGGGTAACTATGGCTACACCTTC
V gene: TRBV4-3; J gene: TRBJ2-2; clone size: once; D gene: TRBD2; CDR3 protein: CASSSAGVSAGELFF; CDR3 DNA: TGCGCCAGCAGCTCAGCGGGAGTGTCTGCCGGGGAGCTGTTTTTT
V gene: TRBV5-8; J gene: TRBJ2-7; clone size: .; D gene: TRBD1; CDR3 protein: CASSPPGQGSSEQYF; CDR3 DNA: TGTGCCAGCAGCCCGCCGGGACAGGGCTCGTCCGAGCAGTACTTC
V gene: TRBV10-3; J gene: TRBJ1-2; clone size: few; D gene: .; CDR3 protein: CAISVGALGYTF; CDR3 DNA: TGTGCCATCAGTGTGGGGGCTCTGGGCTACACCTTC
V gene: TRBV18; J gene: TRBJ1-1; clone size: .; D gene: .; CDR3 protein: CASSPIAEMNTEAFF; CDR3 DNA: TGTGCCAGCTCACCGATTGCGGAGATGAACACTGAAGCTTTCTTT
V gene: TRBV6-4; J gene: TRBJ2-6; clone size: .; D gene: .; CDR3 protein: CASSERRTSGANVLTF; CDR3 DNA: TGTGCCAGCAGTGAAAGGAGAACCTCTGGGGCCAACGTCCTGACTTTC
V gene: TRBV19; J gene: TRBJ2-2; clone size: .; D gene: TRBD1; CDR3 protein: CASRWTGTGELFF; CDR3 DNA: TGTGCCAGTCGTTGGACAGGTACCGGGGAGCTGTTTTTT
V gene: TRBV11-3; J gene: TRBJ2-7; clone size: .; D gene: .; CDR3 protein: CASSLYGGYEQYF; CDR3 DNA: TGTGCCAGCAGCTTATATGGGGGCTACGAGCAGTACTTC
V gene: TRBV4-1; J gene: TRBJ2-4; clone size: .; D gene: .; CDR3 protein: CASSQEWRLAFSEAKNIQYF; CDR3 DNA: TGCGCCAGCAGCCAAGAATGGCGGCTAGCGTTTAGCGAGGCCAAAAACATTCAGTACTTC
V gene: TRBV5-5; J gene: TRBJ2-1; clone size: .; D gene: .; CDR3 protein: CASRAEGRAREQFF; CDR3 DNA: TGTGCCAGCAGGGCTGAGGGCAGGGCACGGGAGCAGTTCTTC
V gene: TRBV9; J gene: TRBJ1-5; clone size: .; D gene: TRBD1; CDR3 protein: CASSPQGLSNQPQHF; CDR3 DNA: TGTGCCAGCAGCCCACAGGGGTTGAGCAATCAGCCCCAGCATTTT
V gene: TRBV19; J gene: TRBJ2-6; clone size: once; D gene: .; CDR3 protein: CASSIRAELLTNVLTF; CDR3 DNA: TGTGCCAGTAGTATAAGAGCAGAGCTCTTGACCAACGTCCTGACTTTC
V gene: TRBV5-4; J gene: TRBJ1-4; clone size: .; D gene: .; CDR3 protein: CASSWTVPTNEKLFF; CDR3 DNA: TGTGCCAGCAGCTGGACAGTCCCAACTAATGAAAAACTGTTTTTT
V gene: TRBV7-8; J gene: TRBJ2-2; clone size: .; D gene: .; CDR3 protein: CASSLERLQVTGELFF; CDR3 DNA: TGTGCCAGCAGCTTAGAGCGTCTGCAGGTGACCGGGGAGCTGTTTTTT
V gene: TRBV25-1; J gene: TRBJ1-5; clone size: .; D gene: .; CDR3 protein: CASSESGEVNQPQHF; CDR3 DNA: TGTGCCAGCAGTGAGTCAGGGGAGGTCAATCAGCCCCAGCATTTT
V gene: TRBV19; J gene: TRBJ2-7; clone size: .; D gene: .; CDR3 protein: CASSIQGQSYEQYF; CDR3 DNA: TGTGCCAGTAGTATACAGGGCCAGTCCTACGAGCAGTACTTC
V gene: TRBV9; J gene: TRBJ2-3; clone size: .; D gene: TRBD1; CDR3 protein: CASSVDGTGYSMRQYF; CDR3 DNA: TGTGCCAGCAGCGTAGACGGGACAGGGTATTCGATGAGGCAGTATTTT
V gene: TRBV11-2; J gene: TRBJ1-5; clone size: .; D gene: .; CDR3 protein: CASSLGAGANQPQHF; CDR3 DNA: TGTGCCAGCAGCTTAGGTGCTGGGGCCAATCAGCCCCAGCATTTT
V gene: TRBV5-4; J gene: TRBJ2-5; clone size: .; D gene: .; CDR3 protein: CASSLRAGEETQYF; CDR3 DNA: TGTGCCAGCAGCCTCAGGGCAGGGGAAGAGACCCAGTACTTC
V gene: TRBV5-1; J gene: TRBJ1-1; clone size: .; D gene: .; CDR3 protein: CASSLEAANTEAFF; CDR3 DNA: TGCGCCAGCAGCTTGGAGGCAGCTAACACTGAAGCTTTCTTT
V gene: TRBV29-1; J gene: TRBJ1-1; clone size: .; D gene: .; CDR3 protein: CSVAPPGGRGTEAFF; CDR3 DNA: TGCAGCGTTGCACCCCCAGGTGGCAGAGGCACTGAAGCTTTCTTT
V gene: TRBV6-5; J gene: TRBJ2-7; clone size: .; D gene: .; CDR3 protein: CASSFEASYEQYF; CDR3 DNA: TGTGCCAGCAGTTTCGAGGCTTCCTACGAGCAGTACTTC
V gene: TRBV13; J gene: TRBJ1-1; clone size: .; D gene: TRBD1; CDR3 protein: CASSYGRDRGTEAFF; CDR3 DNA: TGTGCCAGCAGCTACGGCCGGGACAGGGGTACTGAAGCTTTCTTT
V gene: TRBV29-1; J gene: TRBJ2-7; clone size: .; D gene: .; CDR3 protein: CSVDSDGSYEQYF; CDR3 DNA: TGCAGCGTTGATTCCGACGGATCCTACGAGCAGTACTTC
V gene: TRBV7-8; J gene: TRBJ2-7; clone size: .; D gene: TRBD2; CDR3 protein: CASRPAGGYEQYF; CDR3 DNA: TGTGCCAGCAGGCCCGCGGGGGGTTACGAGCAGTACTTC
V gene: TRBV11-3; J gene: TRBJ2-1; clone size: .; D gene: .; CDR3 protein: CASSRPYNEQFF; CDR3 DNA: TGTGCCAGCAGCCGCCCTTACAATGAGCAGTTCTTC
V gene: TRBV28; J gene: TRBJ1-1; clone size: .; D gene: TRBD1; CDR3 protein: CAGGDRFMNTEAFF; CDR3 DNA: TGTGCCGGGGGGGACAGATTCATGAACACTGAAGCTTTCTTT
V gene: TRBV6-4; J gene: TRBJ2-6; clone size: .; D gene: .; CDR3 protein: CASSAGDDLSGANVLTF; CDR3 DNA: TGTGCCAGCAGCGCAGGGGACGACCTCTCTGGGGCCAACGTCCTGACTTTC
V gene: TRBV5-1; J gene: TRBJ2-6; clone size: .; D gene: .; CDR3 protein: CASSSSGPTYSGANVLTF; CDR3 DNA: TGCGCCAGCAGCTCCTCGGGACCGACGTACTCTGGGGCCAACGTCCTGACTTTC
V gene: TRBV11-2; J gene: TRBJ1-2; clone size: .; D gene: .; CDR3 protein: CASSLDPGRAGYTF; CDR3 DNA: TGTGCCAGCAGCTTAGATCCGGGCCGGGCTGGCTACACCTTC
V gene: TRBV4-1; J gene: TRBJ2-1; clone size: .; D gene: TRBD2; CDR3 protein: CASSQDPGLGVREQFF; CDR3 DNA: TGCGCCAGCAGCCAAGACCCGGGACTAGGAGTAAGGGAGCAGTTCTTC
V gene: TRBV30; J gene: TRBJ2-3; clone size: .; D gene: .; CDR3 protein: CAWSLQGDTQYF; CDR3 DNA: TGTGCCTGGAGTCTACAGGGAGATACGCAGTATTTT
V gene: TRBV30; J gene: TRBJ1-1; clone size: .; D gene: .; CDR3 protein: CAWSKGGNTEAFF; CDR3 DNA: TGTGCCTGGAGTAAGGGGGGGAACACTGAAGCTTTCTTT
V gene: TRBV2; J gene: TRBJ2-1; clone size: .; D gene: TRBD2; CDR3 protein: CASVGTSGVEQFF; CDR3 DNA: TGTGCCAGCGTCGGGACTAGCGGTGTCGAGCAGTTCTTC
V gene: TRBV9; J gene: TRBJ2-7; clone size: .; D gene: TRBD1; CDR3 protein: CASSVGQGPLEQYF; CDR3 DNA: TGTGCCAGCAGCGTAGGACAGGGACCCTTGGAGCAGTACTTC
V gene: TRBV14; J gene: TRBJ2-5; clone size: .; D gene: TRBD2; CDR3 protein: CASSSRTSGSGETQYF; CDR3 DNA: TGTGCCAGCAGCTCCAGGACTAGCGGGAGTGGAGAGACCCAGTACTTC
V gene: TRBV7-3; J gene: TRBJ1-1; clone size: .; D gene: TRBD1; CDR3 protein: CASSRDSRNTEAFF; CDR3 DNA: TGTGCCAGCAGCCGGGACAGCCGGAACACTGAAGCTTTCTTT
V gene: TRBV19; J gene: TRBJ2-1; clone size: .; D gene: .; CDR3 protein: CASSIGFNNEQFF; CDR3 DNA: TGTGCCAGTAGTATAGGTTTCAACAATGAGCAGTTCTTC
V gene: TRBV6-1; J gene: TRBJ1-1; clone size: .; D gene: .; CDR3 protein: CASSERTDIIPEAFF; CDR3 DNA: TGTGCCAGCAGTGAAAGGACGGACATAATCCCTGAAGCTTTCTTT
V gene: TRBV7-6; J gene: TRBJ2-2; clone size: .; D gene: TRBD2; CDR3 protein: CASRKLAGRNTGELFF; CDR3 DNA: TGTGCCAGCAGGAAGCTAGCGGGTCGGAACACCGGGGAGCTGTTTTTT
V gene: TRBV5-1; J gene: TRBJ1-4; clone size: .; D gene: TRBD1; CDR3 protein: CASTQGATNEKLFF; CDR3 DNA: TGCGCCAGCACCCAGGGGGCAACTAATGAAAAACTGTTTTTT
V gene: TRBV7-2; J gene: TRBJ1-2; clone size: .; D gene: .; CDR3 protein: CASRKNAGTGGYTF; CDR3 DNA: TGTGCCAGCAGAAAAAACGCCGGGACCGGGGGCTACACCTTC
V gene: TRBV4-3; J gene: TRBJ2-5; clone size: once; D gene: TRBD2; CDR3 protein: CASSQDSLGGVETQYF; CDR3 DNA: TGCGCCAGCAGCCAAGATTCCCTGGGGGGGGTCGAGACCCAGTACTTC
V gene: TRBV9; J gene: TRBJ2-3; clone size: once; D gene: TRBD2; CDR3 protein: CASRSGRGTDTQYF; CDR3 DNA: TGTGCCAGCAGGTCCGGGAGGGGAACAGATACGCAGTATTTT
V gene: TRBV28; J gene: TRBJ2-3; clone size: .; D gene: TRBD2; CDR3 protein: CASRYSGGATDTQYF; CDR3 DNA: TGTGCCAGCAGATATAGCGGGGGGGCTACAGATACGCAGTATTTT
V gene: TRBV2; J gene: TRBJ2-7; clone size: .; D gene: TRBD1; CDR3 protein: CASSDPGTVLREQYF; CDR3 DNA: TGTGCCAGCAGTGACCCCGGGACAGTCTTGCGCGAGCAGTACTTC
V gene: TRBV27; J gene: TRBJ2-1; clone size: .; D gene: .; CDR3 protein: CASSSLTNARGSYNEQFF; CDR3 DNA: TGTGCCAGCAGTTCACTTACGAATGCCAGGGGTTCCTACAATGAGCAGTTCTTC